The 18 T cell receptor beta chains listed next were all sequenced from one sample in a study of blood T cell repertoires in COVID-19. Assay used: immunoSEQ multiplex PCR; TCRdb lists only in-frame clones, some missing. The sample yields 140,000 to 150,000 clones, over 75% seen once. Sequencing input: peripheral blood. The source is a human donor in a cohort sampled during active COVID-19.

The chain has TRBV19 and TRBJ1-2; possible D gene TRBD1, 5 bases. Germline CDR1 and CDR2: LNHDA and SQIVND (reference sequence). This CDR3 comprises 11 residues. V was trimmed by 6 bases and J by 8 bases, leaving 10 bases between them. The CDR3 coding sequence is TGTGCCAGTAGAGTGGGGCTAGGCTACACCTTC. Translating it yields CASRVGLGYTF. The entire variable domain, with the rest obtained from reference TRBV19 and TRBJ1-2, is as follows: DGGITQSPKYLFRKEGQNVTLSCEQNLNHDAMYWYRQDPGQGLRLIYYSQIVNDFQKGDIAEGYSVSREKKESFPLTVTSAQKNPTAFYLCASRVGLGYTFGSGTRLTVV.

This chain joins TRBV7-2 and TRBJ1-6; the D gene is possibly TRBD1 (5 bases). Germline V gene lookup returns CDR1 SGHTA and CDR2 FQGNSA. The CDR3 is 15 amino acids. V dropped 1 base and J dropped 7 bases, with 11 bases sitting between them. CDR3 in DNA: TGTGCCAGCAGCTTAGTTGGGCGGGGGAATTCACCCCTCCACTTT. It yields the protein CASSLVGRGNSPLHF.

This rearrangement joins TRBV10-3 to TRBJ2-1; 10 nucleotides match TRBD2. Trimming took 0 bases from V and 7 from J; bases not matched to a gene: 9. Germline V gene data show CDR1 as ENHRY and CDR2 as SYGVKD. This CDR3 contains 17 residues. The CDR3 spells CAISESSLAGARNEQFF. The CDR3 DNA sequence: TGTGCCATCAGTGAGTCGTCGCTAGCGGGGGCAAGGAATGAGCAGTTCTTC.

The rearrangement uses TRBV15 and TRBJ2-1; the match to TRBD2 covers 11 bases. Unmatched junction bases numbered 2, after V lost 3 bases and J lost 10 bases. The CDR3 is 13 amino acids. Germline V gene lookup returns CDR1 LNHNV and CDR2 YYDKDF (reference sequence). CDR3 DNA sequence: TGTGCCACCAGCAGCCGGACTAGCGGGGAGCAGTTCTTC. It yields the protein CATSSRTSGEQFF.

Only a few counts were recorded for this clone. The chain is built from TRBV7-8 and TRBJ2-3, with D maybe TRBD2 (6 bases). The CDR3 is 14 amino acids. Germline V gene lookup returns CDR1 SGHVS and CDR2 FQNEAQ. V was cut by 0 bases and J by 6 bases, with 10 bases left in between. CDR3 residues: CASSLALGRDTQYF. The DNA of the CDR3 is TGTGCCAGCAGCTTAGCCCTAGGGAGGGATACGCAGTATTTT. The entire variable domain, with the rest obtained from reference TRBV7-8 and TRBJ2-3, is as follows: GAGVSQSPRYKVAKRGQDVALRCDPISGHVSLFWYQQALGQGPEFLTYFQNEAQLDKSGLPSDRFFAERPEGSVSTLKIQRTQQEDSAVYLCASSLALGRDTQYFGPGTRLTVL.

This rearrangement joins TRBV6-1 to TRBJ1-6, with D perhaps matching TRBD1 (5 bases). The V gene lost 0 bases and the J gene lost 18 bases, with 21 bases spanning the gap. The CDR3 sequence is 15 residues long. The germline V gene encodes CDR1 MNHNS and CDR2 SASEGT. This CDR3 is CASSEAFDPPGSTHF. For the CDR3, the DNA is TGTGCCAGCAGTGAAGCGTTCGACCCGCCAGGGTCGACCCACTTT.

V is TRBV5-1 and J is TRBJ2-7; 9 nucleotides match TRBD1. The CDR3 totals 15 residues. Losses at the gene ends were 2 bases for V and 5 bases for J; bases not matched to a gene: 8. The germline CDR1 and CDR2 sequences are SGHRS and YFSETQ. The CDR3 DNA reads as TGCGCCAGCAGCTTACAGGGGGCCGTCTTTCACGAGCAGTACTTC. This encodes CASSLQGAVFHEQYF.

The CDR3 nucleotides read TGTGCCAGCAGCTACCGGGACTCATCCTACGAGCAGTACGTC. Translation: CASSYRDSSYEQYV. The genes are TRBV13 and TRBJ2-7, with D tentatively TRBD2 (6 bases). The CDR3 runs 14 residues. The germline CDR1 and CDR2 sequences are PRHDT and FYEKMQ (reference sequence). Trimming cost V 4 bases and J 1 base, with 11 bases left between them.

The gene calls are TRBV9 and TRBJ1-6; the D gene is possibly TRBD1 (5 bases). The CDR3 runs 15 residues. Germline loops: CDR1 SGDLS, CDR2 YYNGEE. The V end was cut by 0 bases, the J end by 7 bases, with 11 bases between. The CDR3 spells CASSVEDSSNSPLHF. The CDR3 region has the DNA TGTGCCAGCAGCGTAGAAGACAGCTCGAATTCACCCCTCCACTTT.

This chain links TRBV10-3 with TRBJ1-1; D unresolved. The CDR3 covers 13 residues. The V and J ends lost 0 bases and 10 bases respectively, with 12 bases between them. CDR1 and CDR2 (germline): ENHRY, SYGVKD. The CDR3: CAISESRDGRAFF. CDR3 DNA sequence: TGTGCCATCAGTGAGTCGAGAGACGGGAGAGCTTTCTTT.

This chain joins TRBV19 and TRBJ1-2, with 10 bases lining up with TRBD1. The germline gives CDR1 LNHDA, CDR2 SQIVND (reference sequence). The CDR3 has 15 residues. The junction had 5 bases not matched to a gene; V was cut back by 4 bases and J by 3 bases. The CDR3 loop reads CASSRPGTGDYGYTF. In nucleotides, the CDR3 is TGTGCCAGTAGTAGACCCGGGACAGGGGACTATGGCTACACCTTC.

The chain uses TRBV7-9 and TRBJ2-2; D is uncertain. This CDR3 is built from 14 residues. In germline, CDR1 is SEHNR, CDR2 FQNEAQ (reference sequence). Trimming cost V 0 bases and J 5 bases, with 7 bases left between them. This CDR3 reads CASSLAKETGELFF. DNA of the CDR3: TGTGCCAGCAGCTTAGCAAAGGAGACCGGGGAGCTGTTTTTT.

The CDR3 DNA reads TGTGCCAGCAGGGCCTCAAAAACGAGGGAGGGCTACACCTTC. The encoded protein is CASRASKTREGYTF. J is TRBJ1-2 and V is TRBV6-5; D is uncertain. Trimming took off 6 bases at V and 8 bases at J, with 19 bases between the two ends. Per germline, CDR1 MNHEY and CDR2 SVGAGI. This CDR3 contains 14 residues.

This clone has a handful of counts. The chain employs TRBV11-2 and TRBJ2-1; TRBD2 agrees at 7 bases. The ends lost 0 bases at V and 5 bases at J; junction bases unmatched: 4. This CDR3 spans 15 amino acids. From germline, CDR1 is SGHAT and CDR2 FQNNGV. The CDR3 protein is CASSLDGLADNEQFF. CDR3 DNA: TGTGCCAGCAGCTTAGATGGGCTAGCGGACAATGAGCAGTTCTTC.

This sequence joins TRBV7-9 and TRBJ1-2; the D gene is possibly TRBD1 (6 bases). CDR1 is SEHNR and CDR2 is FQNEAQ in the germline V gene (reference sequence). The CDR3 has 13 residues. Trimming removed 5 bases from V and 5 bases from J, with 12 bases in between. The chain's CDR3 is CASSNREGYGYTF. In DNA form, the CDR3 reads TGTGCCAGCAGCAACAGGGAAGGGTATGGCTACACCTTC. The full variable domain, in which reference TRBV7-9 and TRBJ1-2 provide the parts outside the CDR3, is DTGVSQNPRHKITKRGQNVTFRCDPISEHNRLYWYRQTLGQGPEFLTYFQNEAQLEKSRLLSDRFSAERPKGSFSTLEIQRTEQGDSAMYLCASSNREGYGYTFGSGTRLTVV.

This clone was detected only once. The chain links TRBV7-9 to TRBJ2-3, with 11 bases lining up with TRBD1. This CDR3 has 16 amino acids. Trimming removed 1 base from V and 2 bases from J; junction bases left unmatched: 2. CDR1 is SEHNR, CDR2 FQNEAQ, per germline (reference sequence). The CDR3 is CASSLGTGGDTDTQYF. CDR3 nucleotide sequence: TGTGCCAGCAGCTTAGGGACAGGGGGCGACACAGATACGCAGTATTTT.

The chain uses TRBV21-1 and TRBJ2-7; the table's TRBD1 call for D was not verified on the DNA. TRBV21-1 corresponds to a pseudogene. The CDR3 length is 14 residues. The CDR3 reads CASSTPGHSYEQYF. DNA for the CDR3: TGTGCCAGCAGCACCCCGGGACACTCCTACGAGCAGTACTTC.

This clone was recorded a few times. J is TRBJ1-2 and V is TRBV10-3; D is unresolved. The CDR3 sequence is 15 residues long. CDR1 ENHRY and CDR2 SYGVKD come from the germline V gene. Trimming left V 3 bases short and J 0 bases short, with 11 bases between. CDR3 region: CAISDTVNSNYGYTF. In DNA form, the CDR3 reads TGTGCCATCAGTGACACAGTAAATTCTAACTATGGCTACACCTTC.